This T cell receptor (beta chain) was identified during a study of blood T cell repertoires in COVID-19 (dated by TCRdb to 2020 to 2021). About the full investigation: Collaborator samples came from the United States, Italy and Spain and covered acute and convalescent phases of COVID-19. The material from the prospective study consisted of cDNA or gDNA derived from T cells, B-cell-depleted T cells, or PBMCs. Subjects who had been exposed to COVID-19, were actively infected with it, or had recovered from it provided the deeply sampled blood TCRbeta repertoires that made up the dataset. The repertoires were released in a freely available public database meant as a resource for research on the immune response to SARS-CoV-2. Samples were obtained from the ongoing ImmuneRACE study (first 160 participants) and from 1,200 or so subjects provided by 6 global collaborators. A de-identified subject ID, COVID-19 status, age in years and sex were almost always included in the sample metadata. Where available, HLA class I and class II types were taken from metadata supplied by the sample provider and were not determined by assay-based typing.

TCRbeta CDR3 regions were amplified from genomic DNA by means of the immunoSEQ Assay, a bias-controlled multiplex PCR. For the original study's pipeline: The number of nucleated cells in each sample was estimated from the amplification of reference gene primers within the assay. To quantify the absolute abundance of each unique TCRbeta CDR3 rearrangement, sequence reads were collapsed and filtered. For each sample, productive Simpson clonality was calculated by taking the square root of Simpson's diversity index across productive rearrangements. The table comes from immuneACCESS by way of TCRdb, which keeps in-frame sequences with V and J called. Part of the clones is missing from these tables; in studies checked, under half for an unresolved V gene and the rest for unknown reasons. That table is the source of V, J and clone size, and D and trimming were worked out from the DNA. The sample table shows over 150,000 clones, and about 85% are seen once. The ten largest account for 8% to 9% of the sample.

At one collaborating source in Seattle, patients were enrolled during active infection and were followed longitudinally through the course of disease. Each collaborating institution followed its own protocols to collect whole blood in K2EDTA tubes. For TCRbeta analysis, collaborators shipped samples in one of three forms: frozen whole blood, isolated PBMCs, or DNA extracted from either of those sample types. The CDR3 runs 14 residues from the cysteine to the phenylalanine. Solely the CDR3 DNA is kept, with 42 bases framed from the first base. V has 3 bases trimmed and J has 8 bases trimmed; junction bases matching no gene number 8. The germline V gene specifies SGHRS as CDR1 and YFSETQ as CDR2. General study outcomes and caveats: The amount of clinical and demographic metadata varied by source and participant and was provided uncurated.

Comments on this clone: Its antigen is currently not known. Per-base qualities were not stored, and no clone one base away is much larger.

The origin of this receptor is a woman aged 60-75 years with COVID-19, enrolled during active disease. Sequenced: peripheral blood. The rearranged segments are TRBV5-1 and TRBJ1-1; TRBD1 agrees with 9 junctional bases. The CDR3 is CASSSTRDRVEAFF. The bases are TGCGCCAGCAGCTCCACCCGGGACAGGGTAGAAGCTTTCTTT. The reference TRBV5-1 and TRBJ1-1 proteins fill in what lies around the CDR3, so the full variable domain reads KAGVTQTPRYLIKTRGQQVTLSCSPISGHRSVSWYQQTPGQGLQFLFEYFSETQRNKGNFPGRFSGRQFSNSRSEMNVSTLELGDSALYLCASSSTRDRVEAFFGQGTRLTVV.